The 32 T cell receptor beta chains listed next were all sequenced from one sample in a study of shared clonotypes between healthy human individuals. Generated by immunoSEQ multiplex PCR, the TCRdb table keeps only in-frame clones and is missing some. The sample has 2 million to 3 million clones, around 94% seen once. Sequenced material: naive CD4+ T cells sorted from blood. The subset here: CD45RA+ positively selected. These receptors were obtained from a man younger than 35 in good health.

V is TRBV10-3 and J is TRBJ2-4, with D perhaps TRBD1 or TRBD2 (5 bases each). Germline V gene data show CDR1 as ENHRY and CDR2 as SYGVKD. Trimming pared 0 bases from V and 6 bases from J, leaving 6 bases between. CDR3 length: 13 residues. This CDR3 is CAISESGPNIQYF. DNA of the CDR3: TGTGCCATCAGTGAGTCGGGACCAAACATTCAGTACTTC.

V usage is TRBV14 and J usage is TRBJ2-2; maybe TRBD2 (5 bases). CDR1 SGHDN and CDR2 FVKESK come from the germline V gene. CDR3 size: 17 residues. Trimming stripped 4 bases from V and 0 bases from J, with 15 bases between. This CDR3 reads CASSLRTPNSNTGELFF. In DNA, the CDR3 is TGTGCCAGCAGCCTACGGACTCCAAATTCGAACACCGGGGAGCTGTTTTTT.

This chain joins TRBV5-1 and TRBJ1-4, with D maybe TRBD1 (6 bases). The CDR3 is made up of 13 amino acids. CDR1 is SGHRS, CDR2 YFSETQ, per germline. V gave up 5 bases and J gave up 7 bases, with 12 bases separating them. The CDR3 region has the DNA TGCGCCAGCAGTTCCGACAGGACTGAAAAACTGTTTTTT. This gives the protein CASSSDRTEKLFF.

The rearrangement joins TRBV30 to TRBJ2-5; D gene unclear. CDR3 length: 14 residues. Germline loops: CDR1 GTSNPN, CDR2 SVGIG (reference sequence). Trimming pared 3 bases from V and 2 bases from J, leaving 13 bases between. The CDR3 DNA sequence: TGTGCCTGGAGGCAGGACCCGGAGCAAGAGACCCAGTACTTC. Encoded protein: CAWRQDPEQETQYF. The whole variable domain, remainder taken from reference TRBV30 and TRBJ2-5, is SQTIHQWPATLVQPVGSPLSLECTVEGTSNPNLYWYRQAAGRGLQLLFYSVGIGQISSEVPQNLSASRPQDRQFILSSKKLLLSDSGFYLCAWRQDPEQETQYFGPGTRLLVL.

CDR3 amino acids: CASSPESQETQYF. In nucleotides, the CDR3 is TGCGCCAGCAGCCCCGAGTCCCAAGAGACCCAGTACTTC. V is TRBV5-1 and J is TRBJ2-5; D ambiguous. Looked up from germline, CDR1 is SGHRS and CDR2 is YFSETQ. This CDR3 contains 13 residues. Trimming shortened V by 4 bases and J by 1 base, and 8 bases separated the two germline ends. Complete variable domain (other parts from reference TRBV5-1 and TRBJ2-5): KAGVTQTPRYLIKTRGQQVTLSCSPISGHRSVSWYQQTPGQGLQFLFEYFSETQRNKGNFPGRFSGRQFSNSRSEMNVSTLELGDSALYLCASSPESQETQYFGPGTRLLVL.

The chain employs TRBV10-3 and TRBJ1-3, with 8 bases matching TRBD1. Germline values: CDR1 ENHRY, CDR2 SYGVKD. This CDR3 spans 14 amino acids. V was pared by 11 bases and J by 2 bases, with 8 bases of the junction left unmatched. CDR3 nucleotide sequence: TGTGCCTCCACGGACAGGGCAGCTGGAAACACCATATATTTT. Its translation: CASTDRAAGNTIYF.

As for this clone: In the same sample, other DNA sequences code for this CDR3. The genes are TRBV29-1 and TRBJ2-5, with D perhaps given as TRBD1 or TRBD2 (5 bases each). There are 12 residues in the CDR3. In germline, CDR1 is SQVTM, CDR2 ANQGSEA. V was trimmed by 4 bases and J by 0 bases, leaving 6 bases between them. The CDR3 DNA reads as TGCAGCGTTGGGGGGTACCAAGAGACCCAGTACTTC. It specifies CSVGGYQETQYF.

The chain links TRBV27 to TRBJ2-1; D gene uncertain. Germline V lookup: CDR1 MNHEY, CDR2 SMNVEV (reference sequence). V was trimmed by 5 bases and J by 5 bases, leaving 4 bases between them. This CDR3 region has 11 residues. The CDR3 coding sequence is TGTGCCAGCAGTGCGAACAATGAGCAGTTCTTC. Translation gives CASSANNEQFF.

The CDR3 nucleotides read TGCGCCAGCAGTGAGTCGAACGGGTTAGGCAATTCACCCCTCCACTTT. As protein: CASSESNGLGNSPLHF. The chain carries TRBV10-2 and TRBJ1-6; D gene uncertain. The CDR3 is 16 residues long. The V end lost 0 bases, the J end lost 7 bases, and 13 bases lay between the germline ends. Germline V gene sequence: CDR1 WSHSY, CDR2 SAAADI.

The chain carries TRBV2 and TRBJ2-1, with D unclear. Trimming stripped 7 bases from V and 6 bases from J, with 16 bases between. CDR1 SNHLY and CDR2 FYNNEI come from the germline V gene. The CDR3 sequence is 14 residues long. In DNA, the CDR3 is TGTGCCAGCAATAAGGGTCAAGTACTCAATGAGCAGTTCTTC. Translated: CASNKGQVLNEQFF.

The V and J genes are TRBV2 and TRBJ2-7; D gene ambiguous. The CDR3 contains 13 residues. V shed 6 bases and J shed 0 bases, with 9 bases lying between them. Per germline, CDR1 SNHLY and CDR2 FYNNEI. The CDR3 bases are TGTGCCAGCAGCCGAGGCGGCTCCTACGAGCAGTACTTC. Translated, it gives CASSRGGSYEQYF.

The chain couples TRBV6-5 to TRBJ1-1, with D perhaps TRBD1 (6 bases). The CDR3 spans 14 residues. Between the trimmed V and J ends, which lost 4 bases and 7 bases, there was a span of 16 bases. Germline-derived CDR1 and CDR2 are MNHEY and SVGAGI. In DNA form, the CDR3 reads TGTGCCAGCAGTTGGGTCTTGGGGGGCTATGAAGCTTTCTTT. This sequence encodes CASSWVLGGYEAFF.

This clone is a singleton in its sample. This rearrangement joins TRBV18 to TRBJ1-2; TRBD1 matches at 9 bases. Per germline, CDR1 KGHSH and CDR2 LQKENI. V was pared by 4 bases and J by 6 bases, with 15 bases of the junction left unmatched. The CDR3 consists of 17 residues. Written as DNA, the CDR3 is TGTGCCAGCTCACTACTTATGCCGGGACAGGGAGCTGATGGCTACACCTTC. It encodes CASSLLMPGQGADGYTF.

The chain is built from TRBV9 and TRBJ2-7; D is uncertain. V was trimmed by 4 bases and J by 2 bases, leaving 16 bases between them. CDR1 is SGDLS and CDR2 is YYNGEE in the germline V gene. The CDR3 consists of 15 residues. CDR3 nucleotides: TGTGCCAGCAGCCCCCGAATGGGTCCGACCTACGAGCAGTACTTC. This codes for CASSPRMGPTYEQYF.

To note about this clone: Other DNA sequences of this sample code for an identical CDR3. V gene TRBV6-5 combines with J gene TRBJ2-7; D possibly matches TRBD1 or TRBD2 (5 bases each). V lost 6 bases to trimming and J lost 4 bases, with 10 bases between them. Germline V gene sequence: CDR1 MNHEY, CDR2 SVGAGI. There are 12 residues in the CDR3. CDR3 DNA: TGTGCCAGCAGCCGGGACGGATACGAGCAGTACTTC. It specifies CASSRDGYEQYF.

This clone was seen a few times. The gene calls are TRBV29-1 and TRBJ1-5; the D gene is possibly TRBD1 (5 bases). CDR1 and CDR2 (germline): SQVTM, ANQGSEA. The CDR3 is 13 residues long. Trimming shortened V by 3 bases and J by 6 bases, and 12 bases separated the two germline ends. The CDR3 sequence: CSVDCRGGQPQHF. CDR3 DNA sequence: TGCAGCGTTGACTGTAGGGGCGGTCAGCCCCAGCATTTT.

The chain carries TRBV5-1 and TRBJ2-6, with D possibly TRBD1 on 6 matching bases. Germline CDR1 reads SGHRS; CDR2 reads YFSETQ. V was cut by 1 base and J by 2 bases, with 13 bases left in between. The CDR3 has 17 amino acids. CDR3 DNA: TGCGCCAGCAGCTTGCTCAGGGGTGACGCTGGGGCCAACGTCCTGACTTTC. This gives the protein CASSLLRGDAGANVLTF.

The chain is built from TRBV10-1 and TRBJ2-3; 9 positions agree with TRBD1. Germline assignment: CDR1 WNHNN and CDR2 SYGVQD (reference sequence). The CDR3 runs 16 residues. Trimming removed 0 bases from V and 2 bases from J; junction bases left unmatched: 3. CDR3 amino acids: CASSESNRGPTDTQYF. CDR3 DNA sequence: TGCGCCAGCAGTGAGTCGAACAGGGGGCCCACAGATACGCAGTATTTT.

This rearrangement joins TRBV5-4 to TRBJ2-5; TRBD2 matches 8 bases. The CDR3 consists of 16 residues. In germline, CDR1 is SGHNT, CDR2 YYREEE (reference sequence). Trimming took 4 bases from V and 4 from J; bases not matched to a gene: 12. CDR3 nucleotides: TGTGCCAGCAGCAGGCCGGGGGGGGACTTTTCAGAGACCCAGTACTTC. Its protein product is CASSRPGGDFSETQYF.

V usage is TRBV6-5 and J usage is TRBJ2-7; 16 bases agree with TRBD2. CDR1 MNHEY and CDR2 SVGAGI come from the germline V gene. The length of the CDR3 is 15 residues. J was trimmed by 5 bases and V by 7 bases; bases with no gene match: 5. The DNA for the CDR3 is TGTGCCAGCAACTCCGGGACTAGCGGGAGGGACGAGCAGTACTTC. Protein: CASNSGTSGRDEQYF.

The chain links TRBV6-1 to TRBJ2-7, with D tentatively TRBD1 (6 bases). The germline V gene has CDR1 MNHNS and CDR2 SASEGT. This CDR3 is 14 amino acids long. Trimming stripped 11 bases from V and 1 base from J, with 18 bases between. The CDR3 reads CACRRGDNSYEQYF. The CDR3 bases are TGTGCCTGCCGCAGAGGGGACAATTCCTACGAGCAGTACTTC.

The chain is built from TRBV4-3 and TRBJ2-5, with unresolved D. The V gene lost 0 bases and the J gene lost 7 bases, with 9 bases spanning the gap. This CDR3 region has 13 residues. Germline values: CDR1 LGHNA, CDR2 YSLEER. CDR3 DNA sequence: TGCGCCAGCAGCCAAGAAGAGTTAGGGACCCAGTACTTC. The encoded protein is CASSQEELGTQYF.

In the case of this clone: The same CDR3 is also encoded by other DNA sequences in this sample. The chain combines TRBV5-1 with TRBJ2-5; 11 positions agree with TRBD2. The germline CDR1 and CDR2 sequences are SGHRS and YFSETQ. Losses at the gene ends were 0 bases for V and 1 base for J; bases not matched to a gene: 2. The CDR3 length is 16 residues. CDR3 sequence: CASSLGLAGGQETQYF. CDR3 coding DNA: TGCGCCAGCAGCTTGGGGCTAGCGGGAGGCCAAGAGACCCAGTACTTC.

CDR3 sequence: CASRKNSPLHF. The DNA for the CDR3 is TGTGCCAGCCGGAAGAATTCACCCCTCCACTTT. The genes are TRBV6-5 and TRBJ1-6, with no clear D. Trimming removed 8 bases at V and 7 bases at J, with 6 bases between. Germline V gene lookup returns CDR1 MNHEY and CDR2 SVGAGI. The CDR3 covers 11 residues.

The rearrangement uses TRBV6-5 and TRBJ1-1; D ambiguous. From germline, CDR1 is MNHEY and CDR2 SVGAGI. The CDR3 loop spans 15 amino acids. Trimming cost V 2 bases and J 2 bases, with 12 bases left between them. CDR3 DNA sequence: TGTGCCAGCAGTTACGGAGGGTTCCCAAACACTGAAGCTTTCTTT. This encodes CASSYGGFPNTEAFF.

This CDR3 reads CASKDAYEQYF. DNA for the CDR3: TGTGCCAGCAAGGACGCGTACGAGCAGTACTTC. The rearrangement joins TRBV6-5 to TRBJ2-7; no clear D gene. The CDR3 has 11 amino acids. Germline CDR1 MNHEY, CDR2 SVGAGI. The V gene lost 7 bases and the J gene lost 4 bases, with 8 bases spanning the gap.

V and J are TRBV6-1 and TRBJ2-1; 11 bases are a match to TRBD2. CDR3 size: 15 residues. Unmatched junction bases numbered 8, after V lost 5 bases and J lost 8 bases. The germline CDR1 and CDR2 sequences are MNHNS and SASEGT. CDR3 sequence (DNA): TGTGCCAGCAGTTGGCTAGCGGGGGGCAACTATGAGCAGTTCTTC. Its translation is CASSWLAGGNYEQFF.

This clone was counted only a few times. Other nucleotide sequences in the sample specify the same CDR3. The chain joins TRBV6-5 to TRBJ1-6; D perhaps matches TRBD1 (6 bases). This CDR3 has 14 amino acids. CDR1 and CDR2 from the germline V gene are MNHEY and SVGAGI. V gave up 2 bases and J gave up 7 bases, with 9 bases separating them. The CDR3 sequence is CASSYAQGNSPLHF. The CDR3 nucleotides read TGTGCCAGCAGTTACGCGCAGGGGAATTCACCCCTCCACTTT.

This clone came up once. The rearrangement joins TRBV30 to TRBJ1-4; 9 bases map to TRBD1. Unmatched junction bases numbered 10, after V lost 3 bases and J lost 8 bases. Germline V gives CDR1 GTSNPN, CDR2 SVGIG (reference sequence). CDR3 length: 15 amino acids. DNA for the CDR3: TGTGCCTGGAGCGCACAGGGGGCTCGTGGAGAAAAACTGTTTTTT. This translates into CAWSAQGARGEKLFF. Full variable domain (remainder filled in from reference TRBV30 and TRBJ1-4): SQTIHQWPATLVQPVGSPLSLECTVEGTSNPNLYWYRQAAGRGLQLLFYSVGIGQISSEVPQNLSASRPQDRQFILSSKKLLLSDSGFYLCAWSAQGARGEKLFFGSGTQLSVL.

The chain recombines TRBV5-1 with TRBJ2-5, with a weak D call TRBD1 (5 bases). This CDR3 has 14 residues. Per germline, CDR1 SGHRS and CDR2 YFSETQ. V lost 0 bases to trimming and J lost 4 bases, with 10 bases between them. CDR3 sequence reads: CASSLGQSPETQYF. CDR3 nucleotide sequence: TGCGCCAGCAGCTTGGGACAGTCCCCAGAGACCCAGTACTTC. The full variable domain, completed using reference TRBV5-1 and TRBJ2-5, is KAGVTQTPRYLIKTRGQQVTLSCSPISGHRSVSWYQQTPGQGLQFLFEYFSETQRNKGNFPGRFSGRQFSNSRSEMNVSTLELGDSALYLCASSLGQSPETQYFGPGTRLLVL.

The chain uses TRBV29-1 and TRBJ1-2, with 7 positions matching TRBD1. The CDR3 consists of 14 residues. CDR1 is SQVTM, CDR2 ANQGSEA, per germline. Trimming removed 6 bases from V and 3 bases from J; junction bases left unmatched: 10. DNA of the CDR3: TGCAGCGTGAGCCGGGACAGCAATCACTATGGCTACACCTTC. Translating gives CSVSRDSNHYGYTF. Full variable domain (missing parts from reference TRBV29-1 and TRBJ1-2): SAVISQKPSRDICQRGTSLTIQCQVDSQVTMMFWYRQQPGQSLTLIATANQGSEATYESGFVIDKFPISRPNLTFSTLTVSNMSPEDSSIYLCSVSRDSNHYGYTFGSGTRLTVV.

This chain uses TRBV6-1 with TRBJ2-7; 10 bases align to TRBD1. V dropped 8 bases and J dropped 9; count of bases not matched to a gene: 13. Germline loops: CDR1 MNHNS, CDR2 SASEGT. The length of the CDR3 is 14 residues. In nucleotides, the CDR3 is TGTGCCAGCGATATTTCGACAGGGGGCGCATGGCAGTACTTC. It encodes CASDISTGGAWQYF.